Following are 4 T cell receptor beta chains from one sample sequenced in a study of blood T cell repertoires in COVID-19. Libraries were prepared by immunoSEQ multiplex PCR; TCRdb keeps only in-frame clonotypes and omits some of them. The sample lists fewer than 300,000 clones; about 89% were seen once. Source material: PBMCs or T cells enriched from blood (not recorded which). The receptors originated from a man in his forties who had recovered from COVID-19.

CDR3 in amino acids: CSASSASVTYEQYF. The CDR3 DNA reads as TGCAGTGCTAGTTCGGCTAGCGTAACCTACGAGCAGTACTTC. The chain uses TRBV20-1 and TRBJ2-7, with D possibly matching TRBD2 (6 bases). The CDR3 has 14 residues. Trimming stripped 3 bases from V and 2 bases from J, with 14 bases between. Germline V gene sequence: CDR1 DFQATT, CDR2 SNEGSKA (reference sequence).

The chain links TRBV28 to TRBJ2-3; 7 bases match TRBD1. The germline CDR1 and CDR2 sequences are MDHEN and SYDVKM. Trimming cost V 7 bases and J 2 bases; bases outside gene matches: 12. There are 16 residues in the CDR3. The CDR3 reads CASTTPGQAYTDTQYF. Written as DNA, the CDR3 is TGTGCCAGCACAACCCCCGGACAGGCTTACACAGATACGCAGTATTTT. Looking up the rest from reference TRBV28 and TRBJ2-3 gives the full variable domain: DVKVTQSSRYLVKRTGEKVFLECVQDMDHENMFWYRQDPGLGLRLIYFSYDVKMKEKGDIPEGYSVSREKKERFSLILESASTNQTSMYLCASTTPGQAYTDTQYFGPGTRLTVL.

The gene calls are TRBV28 and TRBJ1-4; tentatively, D is TRBD1 (5 bases). The CDR3 contains 13 residues. V lost 3 bases and J 8 bases, leaving 10 bases between the germline ends. Per the germline V gene, CDR1 is MDHEN and CDR2 is SYDVKM. CDR3 in amino acids: CASSLGQVEKLFF. In nucleotides, the CDR3 is TGTGCCAGCAGTTTGGGGCAGGTCGAAAAACTGTTTTTT.

The rearrangement joins TRBV9 to TRBJ2-5, with 7 bases identical to TRBD1. This CDR3 contains 15 residues. Germline CDR1 is SGDLS and CDR2 is YYNGEE. The V and J ends lost 0 bases and 2 bases, in that order; junction bases with no gene match: 4. The CDR3 sequence: CASSVGWGQQETQYF. The CDR3 coding sequence is TGTGCCAGCAGCGTAGGATGGGGACAGCAAGAGACCCAGTACTTC. Complete variable domain (other parts from reference TRBV9 and TRBJ2-5): DSGVTQTPKHLITATGQRVTLRCSPRSGDLSVYWYQQSLDQGLQFLIQYYNGEERAKGNILERFSAQQFPDLHSELNLSSLELGDSALYFCASSVGWGQQETQYFGPGTRLLVL.